This T cell receptor (beta chain) was identified in a study of beta chain features in type 1 diabetes. Study conclusions and caveats: Researchers report that Type 1 diabetes patients had moderately but significantly shorter TCRB CDR3s across all four CD4+ subsets. In comparison with healthy donors, patients had naive, central memory and Treg TCRB repertoires that appeared more similar.

CD45RO/CCR7/CD25/CD127/CD95/CD27 staining was used to isolate CD4+ naive, central memory, regulatory and stem cell-like memory cells by sorting. In its sample, this clone was seen a few times. The antigen remains undetermined. What was sequenced were expressed TCRB transcripts, since all of the isolated RNA had been reverse transcribed. Assay: immunoSEQ multiplex PCR; the TCRdb copy retains only in-frame clones and omits some. Seen here are some 900,000 clones, about a sixth observed once, and the top ten hold about 0.02%. The TCR originated in a woman aged 18-35 years in good health. Sequenced: naive CD4+ T cells from blood.

The CDR3 loop reads CASSPQEREQFF. CDR3 sequence (DNA): TGTGCCAGCAGCCCCCAGGAGAGGGAGCAGTTCTTC. The gene calls are TRBV7-2 and TRBJ2-1, with D uncertain. CDR3 size: 12 residues. V shed 5 bases and J shed 10 bases, with 12 bases lying between them. CDR1 and CDR2 (germline): SGHTA, FQGNSA.